The sequence of this T cell receptor (beta chain) was determined in a study of OX40 agonist ivuxolimab in advanced cancers. The CDR3 has 14 residues. In germline, CDR1 is SGHNT, CDR2 YYREEE (reference sequence). With 3 bases clipped from V and 7 bases from J, the junction kept 9 bases outside the gene matches. TCRdb keeps only in-frame clones here, not all; method: immunoSEQ multiplex PCR. The data show roughly 86,000 clones, around 85% seen once. J is TRBJ2-7 and V is TRBV5-4, with 8 bases matching TRBD1. Sequenced here: CD4+ or CD8+ T cells sorted from blood, sampled in a trial of the OX40 agonist ivuxolimab. The receptor comes from an adult with an advanced solid tumor such as melanoma, head and neck, liver or kidney cancer. CDR3 sequence reads: CASSSELQGGEQYF. CDR3 nucleotides: TGTGCCAGCAGCTCTGAACTACAGGGGGGTGAGCAGTACTTC.